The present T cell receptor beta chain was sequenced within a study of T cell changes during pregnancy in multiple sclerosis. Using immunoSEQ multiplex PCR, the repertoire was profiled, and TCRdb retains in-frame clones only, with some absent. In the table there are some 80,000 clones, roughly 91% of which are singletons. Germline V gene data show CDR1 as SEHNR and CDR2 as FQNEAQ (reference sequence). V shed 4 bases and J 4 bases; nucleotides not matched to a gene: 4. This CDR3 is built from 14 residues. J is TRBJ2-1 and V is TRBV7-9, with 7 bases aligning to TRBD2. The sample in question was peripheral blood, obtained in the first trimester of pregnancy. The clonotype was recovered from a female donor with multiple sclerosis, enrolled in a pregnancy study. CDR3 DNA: TGTGCCAGCAGCTCTGCGGGAGAGTACAATGAGCAGTTCTTC. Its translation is CASSSAGEYNEQFF.